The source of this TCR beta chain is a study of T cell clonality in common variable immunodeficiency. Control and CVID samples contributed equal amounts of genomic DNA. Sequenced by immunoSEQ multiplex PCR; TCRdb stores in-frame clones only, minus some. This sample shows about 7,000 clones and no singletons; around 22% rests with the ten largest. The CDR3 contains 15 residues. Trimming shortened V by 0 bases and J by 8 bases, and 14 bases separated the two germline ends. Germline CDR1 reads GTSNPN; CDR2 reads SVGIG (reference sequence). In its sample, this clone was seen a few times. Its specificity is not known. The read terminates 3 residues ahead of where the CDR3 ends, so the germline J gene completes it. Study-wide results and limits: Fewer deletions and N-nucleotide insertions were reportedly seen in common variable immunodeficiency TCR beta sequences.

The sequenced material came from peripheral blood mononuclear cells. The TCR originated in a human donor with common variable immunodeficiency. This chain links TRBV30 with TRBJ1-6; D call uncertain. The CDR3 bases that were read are TGTGCCTGGAGTGTACGAGGGCCCAAAGATTCACCC. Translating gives CAWSVRGPKDSP. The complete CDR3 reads CAWSVRGPKDSPLHF.